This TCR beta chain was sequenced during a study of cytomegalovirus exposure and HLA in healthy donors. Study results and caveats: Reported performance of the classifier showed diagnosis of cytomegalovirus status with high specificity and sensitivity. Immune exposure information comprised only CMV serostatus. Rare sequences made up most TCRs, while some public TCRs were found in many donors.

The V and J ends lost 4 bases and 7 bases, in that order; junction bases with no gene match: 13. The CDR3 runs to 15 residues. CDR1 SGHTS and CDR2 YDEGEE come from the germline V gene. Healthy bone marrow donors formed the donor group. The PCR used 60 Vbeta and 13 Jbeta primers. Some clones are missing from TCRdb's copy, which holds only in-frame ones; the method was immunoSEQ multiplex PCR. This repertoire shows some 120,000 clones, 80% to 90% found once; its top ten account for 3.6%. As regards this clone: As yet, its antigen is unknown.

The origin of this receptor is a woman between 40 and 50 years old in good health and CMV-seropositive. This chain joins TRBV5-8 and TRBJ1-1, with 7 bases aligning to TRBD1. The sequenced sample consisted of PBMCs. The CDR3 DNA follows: TGTGCCAGCAGCGGACCCGGGACAGCCCCTTTTGAAGCTTTCTTT. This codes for CASSGPGTAPFEAFF.